This entry features one T cell receptor (beta chain) sequence. Its target is unknown. TCRdb keeps only in-frame clones here, not all; method: immunoSEQ multiplex PCR. The table includes about 220,000 clones, around nine tenths detected once. Trimming at V came to 3 bases and at J to 3 bases, leaving 4 bases not matched to a gene. Looked up from germline, CDR1 is SGHAT and CDR2 is FQNNGV. The CDR3 runs to 16 residues. The data stem from a study of cytomegalovirus exposure and HLA in healthy donors. General study results and limits: The dataset shows that most TCR sequences were rare, while some public TCRs occurred in many donors. Reportedly, diagnosis of cytomegalovirus status by the classifier showed high specificity and sensitivity. It was found in a later analysis that first-cohort TCR clusters tended to co-occur in the approximately 120 validation repertoires. Researchers catalogued approximately 160 TCR beta chains as cytomegalovirus-associated.

The V gene is TRBV11-2, the J gene TRBJ1-4, with 10 bases lining up with TRBD1. The TCR was taken from a man younger than 35 in good health and CMV-seronegative. The source material was PBMCs. The CDR3 here is CASSFDRGRANEKLFF. CDR3 DNA: TGTGCCAGCAGCTTCGACAGGGGGCGAGCTAATGAAAAACTGTTTTTT.